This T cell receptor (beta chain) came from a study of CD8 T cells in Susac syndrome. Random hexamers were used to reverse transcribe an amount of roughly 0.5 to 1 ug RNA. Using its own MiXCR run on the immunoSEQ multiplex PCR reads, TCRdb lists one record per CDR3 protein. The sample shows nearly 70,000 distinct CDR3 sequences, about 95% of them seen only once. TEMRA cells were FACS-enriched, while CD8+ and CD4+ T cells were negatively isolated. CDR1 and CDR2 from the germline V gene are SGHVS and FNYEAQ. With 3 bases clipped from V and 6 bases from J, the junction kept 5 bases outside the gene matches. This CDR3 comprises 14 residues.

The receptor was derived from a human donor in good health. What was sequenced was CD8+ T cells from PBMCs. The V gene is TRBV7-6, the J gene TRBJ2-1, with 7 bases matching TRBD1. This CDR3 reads CASSFRTGGNEQFF. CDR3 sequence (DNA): TGTGCCAGCAGCTTCCGGACAGGAGGCAATGAGCAGTTCTTC.